This T cell receptor beta chain was profiled in a study of OX40 agonist ivuxolimab in advanced cancers. Study overall: Recorded diagnoses for dose-escalation patients were hepatocellular carcinoma, melanoma, renal cell or head and neck cancer.

Trimming cost V 6 bases and J 0 bases, with 11 bases left between them. CDR1 is SGHTA, CDR2 FQGNSA, per germline. This CDR3 is built from 15 residues. Clones were sequenced by immunoSEQ multiplex PCR, and TCRdb holds only the in-frame ones, with some missing. The sample has roughly 79,000 clones, about 90% seen once. The chain is built from TRBV7-2 and TRBJ1-4, with D hard to call. This TCR was recovered from an adult with an advanced solid tumor such as melanoma, head and neck, liver or kidney cancer. This specimen consisted of CD4+ or CD8+ T cells sorted from blood, obtained in a trial of the OX40 agonist ivuxolimab. The CDR3 region has the DNA TGTGCCAGCAGGCCTAACCGTGCAACTAATGAAAAACTGTTTTTT. This translates into CASRPNRATNEKLFF. Full variable domain (outside the CDR3, taken from reference TRBV7-2 and TRBJ1-4): GAGVSQSPSNKVTEKGKDVELRCDPISGHTALYWYRQSLGQGLEFLIYFQGNSAPDKSGLPSDRFSAERTGGSVSTLTIQRTQQEDSAVYLCASRPNRATNEKLFFGSGTQLSVL.